This note documents a single TCR beta chain sequence. Antigen unknown. CDR1 LNHDA and CDR2 SQIVND come from the germline V gene (reference sequence). The V and J ends lost 6 bases and 5 bases respectively, with 13 bases between them. The CDR3 covers 13 residues. This specimen belongs to a study of cytomegalovirus exposure and HLA in healthy donors. Study outcomes and limitations: In a later analysis, TCR association rates varied by HLA locus: DRB1 most, HLA-C fewest. An Asian-associated ancestry cluster reportedly showed fewer N-insertions than the approximately 650-donor mean in a later analysis.

The PCR employed 60 Vbeta primers together with 13 Jbeta primers. The table came from immunoSEQ multiplex PCR; TCRdb's copy has only in-frame clones and leaves some out. In the table there are around 120,000 clones, roughly 63% of which are singletons. Sequencing was done on a sample of PBMCs. The TCR originated in a man under 40 in good health and CMV-seropositive. The chain links TRBV19 to TRBJ2-5; D perhaps matches TRBD2 (6 bases). The CDR3 sequence: CASSGSLWETQYF. In DNA form, the CDR3 reads TGTGCCAGTAGCGGGAGCCTTTGGGAGACCCAGTACTTC.